The source of this T cell receptor beta chain is a study of T cells in Graves' hyperthyroidism and ophthalmopathy (dated by TCRdb to between 2018 and 2020). Broadly, across the study: Peripheral blood was sampled at the time of initial diagnosis, prior to any treatment. In addition, the study compared T-cell repertoires in thyroid tissue and in blood from about six Graves' hyperthyroidism patients. To identify TCR V-J signatures that set the groups apart, the researchers used a discovery cohort of 95 to 100 patients, made up of under 50 with Graves' ophthalmopathy and about 59 with stable Graves' hyperthyroidism. The paper reports TCR Vbeta CDR3 sequencing of about 140 peripheral blood samples: around 45 ophthalmopathy, roughly 74 hyperthyroidism and 17 progressor patients. For training and testing, the 100 or so patients in the discovery cohort were randomly divided in a 7:3 ratio. Whether ophthalmopathy could be predicted prospectively was tested in an independent validation cohort made up of roughly 20 hyperthyroidism patients plus 17 patients who later progressed to ophthalmopathy. Once sampling was done, hyperthyroidism patients were given methimazole at a starting dose of 30 mg daily, whereas ophthalmopathy patients were given high-dose intravenous methylprednisolone.

What the work shows at the level of the full study, not this receptor alone: In validation, the model predicted progression to ophthalmopathy a median of roughly 6.5 months before onset, with approximately 70% sensitivity and 72.22% specificity. Most expanded thyroid clonotypes (frequency above 0.001) were also detected in blood, a finding suggesting that blood repertoires may reflect thyroid immune responses. Sample size was not statistically predetermined, and blinding of investigators to group allocation was not performed. Ophthalmopathy was separated from stable hyperthyroidism by a 13 V-J signature model, with 85% to 90% sensitivity and 81% to 82% specificity obtained in cross-validation and 80%/75% obtained in testing.

This clonotype showed up many times. This clone's antigen is unknown. A read error may produce the germline difference seen at one junction end. The TCR beta CDR3 regions were amplified from the RNA transcripts. For the first round of RT-PCR on the TCR CDR3, the HTBI primer set was used together with the Qiagen OneStep RT-PCR kit. Libraries were constructed in a second round of multiplex PCR, after which size selection and purification were carried out. Libraries were sequenced paired-end with 100 bp reads on an Illumina HiSeq2000. The study's own analysis went as follows. SOAPnuke was used to process the raw data, throwing out any read that contained adapters or uncalled bases, had a mean Phred below 15, or lacked an exact constant-primer or identifier match. High-quality paired reads were merged with COPE v1.2.5, and unique nucleotide sequences were defined as clonotypes. MiTCR v1.1 was used to align the clonotypes against IMGT TRBV, TRBD and TRBJ reference segments. Analysis was restricted to V-J combinations with a frequency above 0.0001, which covered about 99% of repertoires. A TCS score was defined as the ratio of F50 (clonal expansion) to E x V (chaos), with BLOSUM62-based TCRdist applied between CDR3 peptides within each V-J. Welch's t-statistics and random forest reduced roughly 540 V-J features to under 15, which were used in a naive Bayes classifier (R e1071). In-frame beta chains were kept once TCRdb had trimmed the public reads at Q25 with fastp and called clones with MiXCR. When rows share a CDR3 protein, they turn into one entry using the most common DNA and genes. For this entry, the V and J calls and clone size follow TCRdb and not the study's own pipeline. The sample records nearly 600,000 distinct CDR3 sequences, 11% to 15% of which are singletons. The ten largest clones capture 5.8% of the sample.

Hyperthyroidism patients were newly diagnosed, with disease duration under 2 months, and aged 18 to 65 years. Any patient with an uncontrolled infection, another autoimmune disease, pregnancy or lactation was excluded. Clinical symptoms, serum thyroxine and TRAb, thyroid ultrasound, and orbital computed tomography formed the basis for the diagnoses. For progressor patients, blood was drawn at the first diagnosis of hyperthyroidism, before any ophthalmopathy symptoms had appeared. PBMCs were separated from under 12 ml of fresh peripheral blood using Ficoll-Paque density gradient centrifugation. Progressor patients were defined as those initially diagnosed with Graves' hyperthyroidism in whom ophthalmopathy developed during follow-up. Total RNA was extracted with Trizol reagent, and quality was checked on an Agilent 2100 Bioanalyzer. What was sequenced was blood. This receptor was taken from a woman aged 25 to 39 with Graves' hyperthyroidism that later progressed to Graves' ophthalmopathy.

In nucleotide form, the sequence is TGTGCTAGCAGCTTAGGGGCTAGCGGGAGGGACAATGAGCAGTTCTTC. Its translation is CASSLGASGRDNEQFF. The chain links TRBV7-7 with TRBJ2-1, and TRBD2 matches 12 of the central bases. The CDR1 and CDR2 encoded by the germline V gene (reference sequence) are SSHAT and FNYEAQ. From cysteine to phenylalanine, the CDR3 is 16 amino acids long. Only the CDR3 DNA stays, 48 bases, in frame from base 1.